This TCR beta chain was documented in a study of radiotherapy plus CTLA-4 blockade in lung cancer. Alongside CTLA-4 blockade with ipilimumab, patients with chemo-refractory metastatic non-small-cell lung cancer received focal radiation. The CDR3 has 13 amino acids. V lost 10 bases to trimming and J lost 0 bases, with 10 bases between them. Germline-derived CDR1 and CDR2 are MNHNS and SASEGT. Sequenced by immunoSEQ multiplex PCR; TCRdb stores in-frame clones only, minus some. The profile shows tens of thousands of clones, more than 85% of them singletons. Study outcomes and limitations: Clones of tumor-derived TCRs expanded in blood after radiotherapy plus ipilimumab.

With respect to this clone: Its target is unknown.

The J gene is TRBJ1-5, the V gene TRBV6-1, with D hard to call. The sequenced sample was peripheral blood, obtained from a patient treated with radiotherapy plus ipilimumab. The sequence came from a human donor with non-small cell lung cancer that progressed on radiotherapy plus ipilimumab. The CDR3 sequence: CATQRDSNQPQHF. The CDR3 region has the DNA TGTGCCACCCAAAGGGATAGCAATCAGCCCCAGCATTTT.